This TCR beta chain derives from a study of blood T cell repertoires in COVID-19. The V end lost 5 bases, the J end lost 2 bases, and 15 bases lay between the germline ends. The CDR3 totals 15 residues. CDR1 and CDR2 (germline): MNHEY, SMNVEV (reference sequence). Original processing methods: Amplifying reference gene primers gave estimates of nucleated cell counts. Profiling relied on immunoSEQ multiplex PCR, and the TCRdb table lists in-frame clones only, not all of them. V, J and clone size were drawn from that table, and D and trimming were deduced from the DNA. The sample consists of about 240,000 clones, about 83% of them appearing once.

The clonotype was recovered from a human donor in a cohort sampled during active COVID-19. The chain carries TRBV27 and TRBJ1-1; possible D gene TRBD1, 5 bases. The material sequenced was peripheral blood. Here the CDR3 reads CASSTQGLANTEAFF. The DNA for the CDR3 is TGTGCCAGCAGTACGCAGGGACTCGCTAACACTGAAGCTTTCTTT.